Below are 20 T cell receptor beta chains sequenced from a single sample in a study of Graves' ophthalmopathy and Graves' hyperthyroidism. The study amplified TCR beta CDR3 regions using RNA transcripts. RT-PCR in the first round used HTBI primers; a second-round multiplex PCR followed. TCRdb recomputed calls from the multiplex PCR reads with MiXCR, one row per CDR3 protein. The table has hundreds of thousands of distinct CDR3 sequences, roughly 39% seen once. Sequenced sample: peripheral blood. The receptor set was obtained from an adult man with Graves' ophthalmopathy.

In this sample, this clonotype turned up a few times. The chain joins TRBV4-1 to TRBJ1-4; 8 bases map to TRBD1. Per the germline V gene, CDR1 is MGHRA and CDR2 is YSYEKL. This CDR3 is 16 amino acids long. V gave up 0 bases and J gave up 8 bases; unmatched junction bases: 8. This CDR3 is CASSQDKDRVLEKLFF. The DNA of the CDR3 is TGCGCCAGCAGCCAAGATAAGGACAGGGTACTGGAAAAACTGTTTTTT.

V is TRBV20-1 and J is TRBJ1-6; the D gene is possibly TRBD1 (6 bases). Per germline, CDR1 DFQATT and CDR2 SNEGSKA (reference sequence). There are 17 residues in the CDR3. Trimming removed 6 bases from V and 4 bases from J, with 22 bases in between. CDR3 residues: CSARSRQAAAYNSPLHF. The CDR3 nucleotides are TGCAGTGCCCGGTCAAGACAGGCGGCCGCTTATAATTCACCCCTCCACTTT.

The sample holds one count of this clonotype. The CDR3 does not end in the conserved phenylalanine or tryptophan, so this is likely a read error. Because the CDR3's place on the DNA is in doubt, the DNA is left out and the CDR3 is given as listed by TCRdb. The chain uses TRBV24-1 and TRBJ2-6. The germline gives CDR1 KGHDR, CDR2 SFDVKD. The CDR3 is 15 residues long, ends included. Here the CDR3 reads CATSDTRSGANVLAL.

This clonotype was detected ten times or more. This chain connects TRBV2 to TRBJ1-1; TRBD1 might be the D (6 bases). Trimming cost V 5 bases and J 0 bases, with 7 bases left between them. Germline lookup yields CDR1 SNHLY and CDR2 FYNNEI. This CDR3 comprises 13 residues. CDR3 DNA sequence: TGTGCCAGCAGTACAGGGTTGAACACTGAAGCTTTCTTT. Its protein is CASSTGLNTEAFF.

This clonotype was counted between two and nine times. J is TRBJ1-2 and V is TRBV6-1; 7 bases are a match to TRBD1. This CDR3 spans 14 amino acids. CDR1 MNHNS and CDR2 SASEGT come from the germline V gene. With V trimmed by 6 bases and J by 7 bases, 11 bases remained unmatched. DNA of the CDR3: TGTGCCAGCAGGACTTACAGGGGAGGAAGTGGCTACACCTTC. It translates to CASRTYRGGSGYTF.

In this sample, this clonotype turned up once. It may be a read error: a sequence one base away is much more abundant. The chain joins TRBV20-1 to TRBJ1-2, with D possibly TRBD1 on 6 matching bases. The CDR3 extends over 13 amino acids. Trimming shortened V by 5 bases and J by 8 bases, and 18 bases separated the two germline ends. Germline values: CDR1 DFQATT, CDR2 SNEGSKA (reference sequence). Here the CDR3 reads CSAGGRGAKGYTF. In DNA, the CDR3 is TGCAGTGCTGGGGGACGGGGGGCTAAAGGCTACACCTTC.

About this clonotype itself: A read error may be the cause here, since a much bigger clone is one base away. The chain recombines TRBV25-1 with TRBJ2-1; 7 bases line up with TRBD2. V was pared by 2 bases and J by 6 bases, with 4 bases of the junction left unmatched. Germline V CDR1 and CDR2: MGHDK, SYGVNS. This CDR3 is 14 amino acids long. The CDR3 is CASSEGSGGNEQFF. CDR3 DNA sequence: TGTGCCAGCAGTGAAGGGTCGGGGGGCAATGAGCAGTTCTTC. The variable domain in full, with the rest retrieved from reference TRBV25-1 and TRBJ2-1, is EADIYQTPRYLVIGTGKKITLECSQTMGHDKMYWYQQDPGMELHLIHYSYGVNSTEKGDLSSESTVSRIRTEHFPLTLESARPSHTSQYLCASSEGSGGNEQFFGPGTRLTVL.

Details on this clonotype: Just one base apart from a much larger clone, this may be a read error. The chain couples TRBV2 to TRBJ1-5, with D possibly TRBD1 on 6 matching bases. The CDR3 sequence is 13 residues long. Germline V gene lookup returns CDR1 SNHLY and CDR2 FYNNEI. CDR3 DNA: TGTGCCACCGGGGGGACAAACAATCAGCCCCACCATTTT. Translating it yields CATGGTNNQPHHF.

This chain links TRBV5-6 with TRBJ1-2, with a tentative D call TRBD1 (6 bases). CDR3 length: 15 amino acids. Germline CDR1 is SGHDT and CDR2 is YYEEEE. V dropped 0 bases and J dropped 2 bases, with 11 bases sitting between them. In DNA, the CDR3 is TGTGCCAGCAGCTTGGGCGGGGGCTTGAACTATGGCTACACCTTC. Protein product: CASSLGGGLNYGYTF.

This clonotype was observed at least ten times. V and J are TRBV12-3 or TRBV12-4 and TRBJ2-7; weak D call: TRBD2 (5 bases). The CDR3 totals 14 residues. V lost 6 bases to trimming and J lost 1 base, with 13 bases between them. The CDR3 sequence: CASSLLTGSYEQYF. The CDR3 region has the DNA TGTGCCAGCAGCTTGCTTACGGGGTCCTACGAGCAGTACTTC.

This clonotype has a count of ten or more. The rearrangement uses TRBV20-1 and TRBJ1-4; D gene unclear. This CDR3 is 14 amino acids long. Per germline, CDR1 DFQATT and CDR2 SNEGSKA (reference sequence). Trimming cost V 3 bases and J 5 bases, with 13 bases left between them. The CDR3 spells CSASRGRSNEKLFF. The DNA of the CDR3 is TGCAGTGCTAGCCGAGGACGGTCGAATGAAAAACTGTTTTTT.

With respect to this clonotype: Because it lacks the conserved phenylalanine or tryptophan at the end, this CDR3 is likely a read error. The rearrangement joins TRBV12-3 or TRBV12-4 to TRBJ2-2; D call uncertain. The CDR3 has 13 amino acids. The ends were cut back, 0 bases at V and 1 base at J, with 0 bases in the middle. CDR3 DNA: TGTGCCAGCAGTTTAGCGAACACCGGGGAGCTGTTTGTA. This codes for CASSLANTGELFV.

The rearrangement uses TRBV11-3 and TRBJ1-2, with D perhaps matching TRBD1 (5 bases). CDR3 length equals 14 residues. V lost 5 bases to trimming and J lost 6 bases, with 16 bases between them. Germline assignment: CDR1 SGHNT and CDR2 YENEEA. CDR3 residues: CASSQDTVHHGYTF. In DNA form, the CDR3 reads TGTGCCAGCAGCCAGGACACGGTTCACCATGGCTACACCTTC. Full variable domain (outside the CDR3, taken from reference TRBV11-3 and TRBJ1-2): EAGVVQSPRYKIIEKKQPVAFWCNPISGHNTLYWYLQNLGQGPELLIRYENEEAVDDSQLPKDRFSAERLKGVDSTLKIQPAELGDSAVYLCASSQDTVHHGYTFGSGTRLTVV.

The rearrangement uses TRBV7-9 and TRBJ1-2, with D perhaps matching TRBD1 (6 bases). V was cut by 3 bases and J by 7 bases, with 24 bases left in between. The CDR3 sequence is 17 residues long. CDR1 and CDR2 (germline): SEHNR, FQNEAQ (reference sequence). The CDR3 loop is CASSFNSQESGVLGYTF. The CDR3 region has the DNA TGTGCCAGCAGCTTTAATAGCCAAGAATCAGGGGTGCTTGGCTACACCTTC. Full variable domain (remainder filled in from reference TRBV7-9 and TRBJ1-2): DTGVSQNPRHKITKRGQNVTFRCDPISEHNRLYWYRQTLGQGPEFLTYFQNEAQLEKSRLLSDRFSAERPKGSFSTLEIQRTEQGDSAMYLCASSFNSQESGVLGYTFGSGTRLTVV.

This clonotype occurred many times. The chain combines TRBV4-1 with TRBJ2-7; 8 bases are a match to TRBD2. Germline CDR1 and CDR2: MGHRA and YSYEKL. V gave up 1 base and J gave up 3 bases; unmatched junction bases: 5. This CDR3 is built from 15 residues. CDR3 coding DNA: TGCGCCAGCAGCCAAGCGCGGAGCGGGGGCTACGAGCAGTACTTC. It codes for CASSQARSGGYEQYF.

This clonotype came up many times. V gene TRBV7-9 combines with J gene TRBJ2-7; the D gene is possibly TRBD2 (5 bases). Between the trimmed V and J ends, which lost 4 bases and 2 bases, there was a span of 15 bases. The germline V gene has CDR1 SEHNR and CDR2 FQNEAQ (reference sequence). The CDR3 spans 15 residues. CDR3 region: CASSSLVGVAYEQYF. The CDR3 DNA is TGTGCCAGCAGCTCCCTTGTGGGAGTGGCCTACGAGCAGTACTTC.

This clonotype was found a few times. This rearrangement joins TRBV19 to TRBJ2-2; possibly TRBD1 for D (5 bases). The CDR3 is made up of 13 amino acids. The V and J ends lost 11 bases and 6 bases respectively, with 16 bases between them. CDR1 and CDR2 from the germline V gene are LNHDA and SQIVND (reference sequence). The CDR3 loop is CAWSRVRAGELFF. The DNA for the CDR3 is TGTGCCTGGTCCAGGGTACGGGCCGGGGAGCTGTTTTTT.

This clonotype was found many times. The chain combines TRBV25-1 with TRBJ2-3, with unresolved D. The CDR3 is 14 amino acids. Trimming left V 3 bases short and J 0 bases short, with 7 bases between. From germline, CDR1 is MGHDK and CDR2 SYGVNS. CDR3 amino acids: CASSDFVSTDTQYF. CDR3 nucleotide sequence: TGTGCCAGCAGTGATTTCGTTAGCACAGATACGCAGTATTTT. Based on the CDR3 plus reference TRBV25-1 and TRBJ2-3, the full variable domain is EADIYQTPRYLVIGTGKKITLECSQTMGHDKMYWYQQDPGMELHLIHYSYGVNSTEKGDLSSESTVSRIRTEHFPLTLESARPSHTSQYLCASSDFVSTDTQYFGPGTRLTVL.

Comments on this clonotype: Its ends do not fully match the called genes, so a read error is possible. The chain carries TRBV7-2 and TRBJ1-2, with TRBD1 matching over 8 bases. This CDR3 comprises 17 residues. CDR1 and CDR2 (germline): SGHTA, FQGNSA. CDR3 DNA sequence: TGCGCCAGCAGCCAGGGGGCTGTGGGCAGCTCTAACTATGGCTACACCTTC. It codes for CASSQGAVGSSNYGYTF.

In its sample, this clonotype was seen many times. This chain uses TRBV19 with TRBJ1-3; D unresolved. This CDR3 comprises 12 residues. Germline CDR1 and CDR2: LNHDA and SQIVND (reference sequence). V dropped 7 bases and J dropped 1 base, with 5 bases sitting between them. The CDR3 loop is CASKSSGNTIYF. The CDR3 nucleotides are TGTGCCAGTAAATCGTCTGGAAACACCATATATTTT.